The 24 T cell receptor beta chains below were found in one sample sequenced in a study of technical replicates of blood from several donors. The protocol was immunoSEQ multiplex PCR, while the TCRdb copy is restricted to in-frame clones and leaves out a portion. The sample records 64,000 or so clones, roughly 96% being singletons. The sequenced material came from T cells isolated from PBMCs. All receptors come from a human donor in good health.

The genes are TRBV10-3 and TRBJ1-3; unclear D gene. CDR1 is ENHRY and CDR2 is SYGVKD in the germline V gene. The germline V and J ends were trimmed by 3 bases and 2 bases, with 14 bases remaining between them. This CDR3 is built from 16 residues. DNA for the CDR3: TGTGCCATCAGTGACACTCGGTACTCGACTGGAAACACCATATATTTT. Protein product: CAISDTRYSTGNTIYF.

This clone came up once. V and J are TRBV28 and TRBJ2-7; D possibly corresponds to TRBD2 (5 bases). Trimming stripped 2 bases from V and 0 bases from J, with 11 bases between. The CDR3 totals 15 residues. Germline CDR1 is MDHEN and CDR2 is SYDVKM. CDR3 nucleotides: TGTGCCAGCAGTTTACCACTAGTTAGCTCCTACGAGCAGTACTTC. It is translated as CASSLPLVSSYEQYF.

The chain links TRBV5-8 to TRBJ1-2, with D possibly TRBD1 on 6 matching bases. The CDR3 length is 15 residues. Trimming took off 4 bases at V and 4 bases at J, with 17 bases between the two ends. Germline values: CDR1 SGHTS, CDR2 YDEGEE. Written as DNA, the CDR3 is TGTGCCAGCAGCCGTAGGTTCCAAGGGGGCTATGGCTACACCTTC. Translating it yields CASSRRFQGGYGYTF.

The chain has TRBV4-1 and TRBJ2-7; maybe TRBD1 (6 bases). The germline V and J ends were trimmed by 3 bases and 2 bases, with 11 bases remaining between them. The CDR3 runs 14 residues. CDR1 MGHRA and CDR2 YSYEKL come from the germline V gene. The CDR3 here is CASSHPNRAYEQYF. Written as DNA, the CDR3 is TGCGCCAGCAGCCACCCTAACAGGGCCTACGAGCAGTACTTC.

The V gene is TRBV20-1, the J gene TRBJ2-1; D is unresolved. V was clipped by 6 bases and J by 6 bases, with 9 bases between them. The germline gives CDR1 DFQATT, CDR2 SNEGSKA (reference sequence). CDR3 length: 11 residues. The CDR3 spells CSAQPLNEQFF. CDR3 sequence (DNA): TGCAGTGCCCAACCACTCAATGAGCAGTTCTTC.

This sequence joins TRBV6-5 and TRBJ1-5; D may be TRBD1 (6 bases). The V and J ends lost 5 bases and 8 bases respectively, with 16 bases between them. In germline, CDR1 is MNHEY, CDR2 SVGAGI. The CDR3 covers 14 residues. CDR3 bases: TGTGCCAGCAGTCCGGACAGCCGTGAGAAGCCCCAGCATTTT. It is translated as CASSPDSREKPQHF.

The chain couples TRBV6-6 to TRBJ2-7, with D perhaps matching TRBD1 (6 bases). The CDR3 consists of 14 residues. The V gene's germline CDR1 is MNHNY and CDR2 SVGAGI (reference sequence). V was clipped by 7 bases and J by 2 bases, with 15 bases between them. The CDR3 loop reads CASTRDIGPYEQYF. Here the CDR3 DNA reads TGTGCCAGCACCCGGGACATTGGACCCTACGAGCAGTACTTC.

This sequence joins TRBV6-6 and TRBJ2-7; a weak D match, TRBD2 (6 bases). The CDR3 length is 15 residues. Per the germline V gene, CDR1 is MNHNY and CDR2 is SVGAGI (reference sequence). V was cut by 6 bases and J by 3 bases, with 18 bases left in between. The CDR3 DNA reads as TGTGCCAGCAGCAGCGCGGGGCCGTCAAACTACGAGCAGTACTTC. This codes for CASSSAGPSNYEQYF.

The CDR3 region has the DNA TGTGCCAGCAGTGATATTGGGGCCAACGTCCTGACTTTC. It specifies CASSDIGANVLTF. The chain links TRBV6-1 to TRBJ2-6; D is unresolved. CDR3 length: 13 amino acids. Germline loops: CDR1 MNHNS, CDR2 SASEGT. Trimming took off 3 bases at V and 3 bases at J, with 3 bases between the two ends.

This chain connects TRBV19 to TRBJ2-7; 11 bases map to TRBD1. Germline V gene lookup returns CDR1 LNHDA and CDR2 SQIVND (reference sequence). V trimming: 5 bases; J trimming: 3 bases; junction bases outside the gene matches: 3. This CDR3 has 14 amino acids. The CDR3, as DNA: TGTGCCAGTAGTGGGACAGGGGGAAACTACGAGCAGTACTTC. Its protein is CASSGTGGNYEQYF. The entire variable domain, with the rest obtained from reference TRBV19 and TRBJ2-7, is as follows: DGGITQSPKYLFRKEGQNVTLSCEQNLNHDAMYWYRQDPGQGLRLIYYSQIVNDFQKGDIAEGYSVSREKKESFPLTVTSAQKNPTAFYLCASSGTGGNYEQYFGPGTRLTVT.

This chain links TRBV11-3 with TRBJ2-1; TRBD1 agrees at 12 bases. Unmatched junction bases numbered 2, after V lost 3 bases and J lost 8 bases. The CDR3 is made up of 14 amino acids. Germline V gene sequence: CDR1 SGHNT, CDR2 YENEEA. The CDR3 reads CASSLGQGAYEQFF. CDR3 nucleotides: TGTGCCAGCAGCTTGGGACAGGGGGCGTATGAGCAGTTCTTC.

The chain uses TRBV11-2 and TRBJ2-7; 7 bases align to TRBD1. CDR1 is SGHAT and CDR2 is FQNNGV in the germline V gene. After removal of 4 bases from V and 4 bases from J, the junction contained 4 bases not matched to a gene. This CDR3 region has 13 residues. CDR3 nucleotides: TGTGCCAGCAGCTGGGGACAGAAATACGAGCAGTACTTC. Encoded protein: CASSWGQKYEQYF.

The chain combines TRBV6-1 with TRBJ2-7; TRBD1 matches 11 bases. CDR1 and CDR2 from the germline V gene are MNHNS and SASEGT. This CDR3 region has 18 residues. Losses at the gene ends were 2 bases for V and 0 bases for J; bases not matched to a gene: 9. DNA for the CDR3: TGTGCCAGCAGTGAAAGAATGGGACAGGGGGTCTCCTCCTACGAGCAGTACTTC. Residues: CASSERMGQGVSSYEQYF.

This chain connects TRBV7-9 to TRBJ2-3, with a possible D match to TRBD2 (6 bases). The CDR3 loop spans 17 amino acids. V was clipped by 1 base and J by 2 bases, with 16 bases between them. The V gene's germline CDR1 is SEHNR and CDR2 FQNEAQ (reference sequence). CDR3 sequence reads: CASSLEVAASATDTQYF. CDR3 in DNA: TGTGCCAGCAGCTTAGAAGTAGCGGCCAGTGCCACAGATACGCAGTATTTT.

The V call is TRBV29-1, the J call TRBJ1-1, with a tentative D call TRBD1 (6 bases). V was pared by 6 bases and J by 3 bases, with 23 bases between. CDR3 length equals 16 residues. Germline V gene data show CDR1 as SQVTM and CDR2 as ANQGSEA. CDR3 nucleotide sequence: TGCAGCGTGAGACGGGGGGCGCGCTATGGGGACACTGAAGCTTTCTTT. It yields the protein CSVRRGARYGDTEAFF.

The chain has TRBV7-9 and TRBJ2-1; TRBD1 matches at 12 bases. J gave up 10 bases and V 4 bases, and 8 bases lay outside the gene matches. The germline V gene has CDR1 SEHNR and CDR2 FQNEAQ (reference sequence). The CDR3 covers 15 residues. The DNA of the CDR3 is TGTGCCAGCAGCTCCCCGGGACAGGGGGCCTGGGAGCAGTTCTTC. Translation: CASSSPGQGAWEQFF.

The chain recombines TRBV7-2 with TRBJ1-5; 7 positions agree with TRBD1. V dropped 3 bases and J dropped 3; count of bases not matched to a gene: 2. The CDR3 covers 14 residues. Looked up from germline, CDR1 is SGHTA and CDR2 is FQGNSA. This CDR3 is CASSFTGVNQPQHF. Written as DNA, the CDR3 is TGTGCCAGCAGCTTTACAGGGGTCAATCAGCCCCAGCATTTT.

Notes on this clone: Other DNA sequences in this sample translate to the same CDR3. CDR3 amino acids: CASSLTGNTEAFF. The CDR3 DNA follows: TGCGCCAGCAGCCTTACAGGGAACACTGAAGCTTTCTTT. The chain carries TRBV10-2 and TRBJ1-1, with D perhaps TRBD1 (5 bases). The length of the CDR3 is 13 residues. V was cut by 6 bases and J by 1 base, with 9 bases left in between. In germline, CDR1 is WSHSY, CDR2 SAAADI.

This chain connects TRBV7-2 to TRBJ2-5; 9 bases match TRBD2. Germline V gives CDR1 SGHTA, CDR2 FQGNSA. The CDR3 spans 16 residues. J gave up 5 bases and V 1 base, and 8 bases lay outside the gene matches. The DNA for the CDR3 is TGTGCCAGCAGCTTAGGCCCTAGCGGGGACTTGGAGACCCAGTACTTC. Protein: CASSLGPSGDLETQYF.

The genes are TRBV2 and TRBJ2-7; a weak D match, TRBD1 (6 bases). The germline V and J ends were trimmed by 8 bases and 0 bases, with 14 bases remaining between them. The CDR3 covers 14 residues. From germline, CDR1 is SNHLY and CDR2 FYNNEI. DNA for the CDR3: TGTGCCAGCGTACGGACAGAAAGCTCCTACGAGCAGTACTTC. Translating gives CASVRTESSYEQYF.

The J gene is TRBJ2-7, the V gene TRBV19; weak D call: TRBD2 (6 bases). Germline V gene data show CDR1 as LNHDA and CDR2 as SQIVND (reference sequence). The CDR3 sequence is 15 residues long. Trimming stripped 5 bases from V and 7 bases from J, with 21 bases between. CDR3 in DNA: TGTGCCAGTAGTCGGGGGTGGACGGCCGGGGATGAGCAGTACTTC. It specifies CASSRGWTAGDEQYF.

CDR3 residues: CASRPSSGRGPGELFF. The DNA for the CDR3 is TGTGCCAGCCGACCTTCCAGCGGGAGGGGGCCCGGGGAGCTGTTTTTT. The chain recombines TRBV5-4 with TRBJ2-2; TRBD2 matches at 10 bases. The germline CDR1 and CDR2 sequences are SGHNT and YYREEE (reference sequence). The CDR3 spans 16 residues. Trimming took 7 bases from V and 6 from J; bases not matched to a gene: 12.

The rearrangement uses TRBV27 and TRBJ2-3, with D hard to call. Germline V gene data show CDR1 as MNHEY and CDR2 as SMNVEV (reference sequence). The CDR3 consists of 14 residues. The germline V and J ends were trimmed by 5 bases and 0 bases, with 9 bases remaining between them. The CDR3 spells CASSGDFSTDTQYF. The CDR3 coding sequence is TGTGCCAGCAGTGGAGATTTTAGCACAGATACGCAGTATTTT.

CDR3 loop: CASSLSQGAFLYEQYF. The CDR3, as DNA: TGTGCCAGCAGCTTAAGCCAGGGTGCGTTTCTCTACGAGCAGTACTTC. The chain employs TRBV13 and TRBJ2-7; a possible D gene is TRBD1 (5 bases). The CDR3 contains 16 residues. CDR1 PRHDT and CDR2 FYEKMQ come from the germline V gene (reference sequence). V was clipped by 2 bases and J by 3 bases, with 17 bases between them.